The present T cell receptor beta chain was sequenced within a study of human T cells and chemical hapten exposure. As for the study in general: Patients, largely female, had alopecia areata, totalis or universalis. Study-level results: Patch test score showed a positive correlation with PT1 expanded TCR counts.

After removal of 0 bases from V and 9 bases from J, the junction contained 5 bases not matched to a gene. CDR3 length: 16 residues. Germline values: CDR1 KGHDR, CDR2 SFDVKD. TCRdb passed the RACE reads through MiXCR, listing each CDR3 protein once. The sample lists 25,000 to 35,000 distinct CDR3 sequences; 5% to 6.5% were seen once. This clonotype has at least ten counts. Its antigen remains unidentified. Time point indicated: patch test 3, about 24 weeks after DPC sensitization. Regarding treatment: therapeutic diphenylcyclopropenone sensitization with weekly scalp DPC. Blood draws came before every patch-test application.

This rearrangement joins TRBV24-1 to TRBJ2-1; 12 nucleotides align to TRBD1. The sequencing here drew on whole blood, taken in connection with sensitization to the hapten diphenylcyclopropenone (DPC). The clonotype originates from a man aged 25 to 45 with alopecia areata. Some clones in this sample may be carry-over from other donors' samples. The CDR3 bases are TGTGCCACCAGTGATTTGGCCGGGACAGGGGGCGGTGAGCAGTTCTTC. Protein: CATSDLAGTGGGEQFF.